This passage covers 18 T cell receptor beta chains from one sample sequenced in a study of blood T cells in healthy people across ages. Primed by a sample-barcoded 5' primer and a J-beta primer mix, a second PCR proceeded for about 6 to 11 cycles. TCRdb independently ran MiXCR on the 5' RACE reads; one entry per CDR3 protein. This table has about 970,000 distinct CDR3 sequences, roughly half appearing once. Sequencing input: blood. The source of these receptors is a woman between 55 and 75 years old in good health.

The chain couples TRBV10-3 to TRBJ2-3; D is perhaps TRBD1 (5 bases). The V end was cut by 5 bases, the J end by 6 bases, with 9 bases between. The CDR3 covers 12 residues. In germline, CDR1 is ENHRY, CDR2 SYGVKD. The CDR3 DNA sequence: TGTGCCATCAGTAGTACAGGCGATACGCAGTATTTT. Protein: CAISSTGDTQYF.

The DNA of the CDR3 is TGTGCCAGCAGTCCCCGCCAGGTCCTTTACTACGAGCAGTACTTC. It yields the protein CASSPRQVLYYEQYF. The chain joins TRBV27 to TRBJ2-7; no definite D call. The CDR3 has 15 residues. Germline V lookup: CDR1 MNHEY, CDR2 SMNVEV (reference sequence). With 5 bases removed from V and 3 bases from J, the gap between germline ends came to 17 bases.

V and J are TRBV7-6 and TRBJ2-5; D unresolved. Per germline, CDR1 SGHVS and CDR2 FNYEAQ. This CDR3 is 15 amino acids long. The germline V and J ends were trimmed by 0 bases and 3 bases, with 11 bases remaining between them. The CDR3 is CASSLAVKAEETQYF. CDR3 sequence (DNA): TGTGCCAGCAGCTTAGCGGTTAAGGCCGAAGAGACCCAGTACTTC.

This clonotype has a handful of counts. The genes are TRBV6-1 and TRBJ2-7; 12 nucleotides line up with TRBD2. There are 15 residues in the CDR3. V dropped 6 bases and J dropped 4; count of bases not matched to a gene: 7. The V gene's germline CDR1 is MNHNS and CDR2 SASEGT. In nucleotides, the CDR3 is TGTGCCAGCAGAAGACTAGCGGGAGACGATTACGAGCAGTACTTC. This sequence encodes CASRRLAGDDYEQYF.

This clonotype was found a few times. This chain joins TRBV29-1 and TRBJ2-1, with a possible D match to TRBD1 (5 bases). Between the trimmed V and J ends, which lost 1 base and 14 bases, there was a span of 18 bases. Germline V lookup: CDR1 SQVTM, CDR2 ANQGSEA. The CDR3 sequence is 13 residues long. In DNA form, the CDR3 reads TGCAGCGTTGAAGGCCTAGGGGCTAGTCTTGAGTTCTTC. Translated: CSVEGLGASLEFF.

This clonotype was seen ten or more times. The chain combines TRBV29-1 with TRBJ2-5; D possibly corresponds to TRBD1 (5 bases). CDR1 SQVTM and CDR2 ANQGSEA come from the germline V gene. This CDR3 is 14 amino acids long. V was trimmed by 7 bases and J by 4 bases, leaving 19 bases between them. The CDR3 nucleotides read TGCAGCGCCCCCGACAGTCGAGGAATAGAGACCCAGTACTTC. This encodes CSAPDSRGIETQYF.

The CDR3 bases are TGTGCCAGCGGGGGTTACGGGGGAAGCTCCTACGAGCAGTACTTC. Translated: CASGGYGGSSYEQYF. The chain joins TRBV6-5 to TRBJ2-7; the D gene is possibly TRBD2 (6 bases). The CDR3 has 15 amino acids. Germline loops: CDR1 MNHEY, CDR2 SVGAGI. V was clipped by 8 bases and J by 0 bases, with 17 bases between them.

In DNA form, the CDR3 reads TGTGCCAGCAGCGCCGGGACTAACGGGTCCTACGAGCAGTACTTC. Encoded protein: CASSAGTNGSYEQYF. This chain links TRBV11-2 with TRBJ2-7, with 7 nucleotides matching TRBD2. The germline CDR1 and CDR2 sequences are SGHAT and FQNNGV. The trim removed 5 bases at V and 1 base at J, leaving 8 bases unmatched. The CDR3 spans 15 residues.

The genes are TRBV3-1 and TRBJ2-5; weak D call: TRBD1 (6 bases). The ends were cut back, 1 base at V and 2 bases at J, with 11 bases in the middle. This CDR3 is built from 15 residues. Germline values: CDR1 LGHDT, CDR2 YNNKEL (reference sequence). The CDR3 spells CASSQASRGQETQYF. CDR3 coding DNA: TGTGCCAGCAGCCAAGCATCCAGGGGACAAGAGACCCAGTACTTC.

Many counts were recorded for this clonotype. This chain connects TRBV29-1 to TRBJ2-7; 10 nucleotides agree with TRBD1. Germline values: CDR1 SQVTM, CDR2 ANQGSEA. J lost 3 bases, V lost 6 bases, and 2 bases had no gene match. There are 12 residues in the CDR3. Here the CDR3 reads CSVGQGSYEQYF. The CDR3 nucleotides read TGCAGCGTGGGACAGGGGAGCTACGAGCAGTACTTC.

V and J are TRBV2 and TRBJ1-2; D is uncertain. The CDR3 totals 16 residues. Germline V gene data show CDR1 as SNHLY and CDR2 as FYNNEI. V was trimmed by 3 bases and J by 3 bases, leaving 17 bases between them. The CDR3 loop is CASSEIGNINDYGYTF. The CDR3 DNA is TGTGCCAGCAGTGAGATAGGAAACATCAATGACTATGGCTACACCTTC.

The J gene is TRBJ2-7, the V gene TRBV18; tentative D call: TRBD2 (5 bases). Germline CDR1 and CDR2: KGHSH and LQKENI. The CDR3 length is 15 residues. Trimming took 1 base from V and 4 from J, leaving 14 bases between them. CDR3 protein: CASSPQGRRDYEQYF. The CDR3 region has the DNA TGTGCCAGCTCACCACAAGGGAGAAGGGATTACGAGCAGTACTTC.

V and J are TRBV7-2 and TRBJ2-3; tentative D call: TRBD2 (5 bases). The V and J ends lost 4 bases and 5 bases respectively, with 13 bases between them. This CDR3 is 14 amino acids long. Germline CDR1 reads SGHTA; CDR2 reads FQGNSA. CDR3 bases: TGTGCCAGCAGCTGGGCTAGTGGGAGAGATACGCAGTATTTT. Translation: CASSWASGRDTQYF.

This chain joins TRBV20-1 and TRBJ1-5; D is possibly TRBD1 (5 bases). The germline gives CDR1 DFQATT, CDR2 SNEGSKA (reference sequence). Deletions cut 1 base from V and 12 bases from J, with 19 bases between. The CDR3 loop spans 14 amino acids. CDR3 in amino acids: CSARVGTGRGDQHF. The CDR3 DNA reads TGCAGTGCTAGAGTAGGAACAGGTCGGGGGGACCAGCATTTT.

J is TRBJ2-7 and V is TRBV28; 11 nucleotides match TRBD1. The germline V gene has CDR1 MDHEN and CDR2 SYDVKM. V dropped 7 bases and J dropped 2; count of bases not matched to a gene: 7. CDR3 size: 15 residues. The CDR3 bases are TGTGCCAGCACTAAGGACAGGGGGCTTACCTACGAGCAGTACTTC. Protein sequence: CASTKDRGLTYEQYF.

The chain joins TRBV5-1 to TRBJ2-5; D may be TRBD2 (5 bases). Germline CDR1 is SGHRS and CDR2 is YFSETQ. The ends were cut back, 5 bases at V and 1 base at J, with 21 bases in the middle. The CDR3 is 17 residues long. The CDR3, as DNA: TGCGCCAGCAGGAAGACCTGGACGGGGATGCCCCAAGAGACCCAGTACTTC. Protein sequence: CASRKTWTGMPQETQYF.

The chain links TRBV3-1 to TRBJ1-5, with D possibly TRBD1 on 6 matching bases. V dropped 0 bases and J dropped 5 bases, with 11 bases sitting between them. The CDR3 contains 15 residues. Germline values: CDR1 LGHDT, CDR2 YNNKEL (reference sequence). The CDR3 protein is CASSQDPGAHQPQHF. Here the CDR3 DNA reads TGTGCCAGCAGCCAAGACCCAGGGGCTCATCAGCCCCAGCATTTT.

The chain couples TRBV29-1 to TRBJ2-7, with a tentative D call TRBD1 (5 bases). The CDR3 is made up of 14 amino acids. V dropped 6 bases and J dropped 2 bases, with 17 bases sitting between them. CDR1 is SQVTM, CDR2 ANQGSEA, per germline. CDR3 sequence (DNA): TGCAGCGTGGCAGTCCAGGGAAGTACCTACGAGCAGTACTTC. Protein product: CSVAVQGSTYEQYF.